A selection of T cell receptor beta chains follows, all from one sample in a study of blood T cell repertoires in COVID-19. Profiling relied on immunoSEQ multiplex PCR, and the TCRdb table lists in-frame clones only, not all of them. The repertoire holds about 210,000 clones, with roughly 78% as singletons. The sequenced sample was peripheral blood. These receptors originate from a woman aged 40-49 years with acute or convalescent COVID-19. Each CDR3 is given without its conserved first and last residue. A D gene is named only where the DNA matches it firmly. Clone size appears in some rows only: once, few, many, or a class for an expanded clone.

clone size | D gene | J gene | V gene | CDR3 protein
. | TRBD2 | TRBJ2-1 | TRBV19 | ASRIAGGTFEQF
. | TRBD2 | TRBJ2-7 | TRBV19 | ASSKGLASSSYEQY
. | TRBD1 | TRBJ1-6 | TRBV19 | ASHGTADNSPLH
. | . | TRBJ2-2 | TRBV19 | ASSIQGKVVSGTGELF
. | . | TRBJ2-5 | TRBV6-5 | ASSPISGQETQY
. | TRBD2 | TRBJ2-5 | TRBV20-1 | SASAGTRGETQY
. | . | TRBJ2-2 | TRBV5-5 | ASSLQNANTGELF
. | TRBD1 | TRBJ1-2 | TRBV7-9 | ASSSSQGAWGYT
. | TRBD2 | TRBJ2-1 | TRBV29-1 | SVAGGRGARNEQF
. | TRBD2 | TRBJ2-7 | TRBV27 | ASSLGTSGLYEQY
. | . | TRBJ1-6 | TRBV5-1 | ASSLQGRNSPLH
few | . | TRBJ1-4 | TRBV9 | ASSVGQGLSNEKLF
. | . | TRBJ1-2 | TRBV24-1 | ATSDHRGAIDGYT
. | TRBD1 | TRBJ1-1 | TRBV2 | ASSEPFGTAEQAF
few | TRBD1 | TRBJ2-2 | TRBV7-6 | ASSMPGTGAGELF